These 27 T cell receptor beta chains were all obtained from the same sample, sequenced in a study of cytomegalovirus exposure and HLA in healthy donors. This table comes from immunoSEQ multiplex PCR, and its TCRdb copy is limited to in-frame clones, with some not included. The repertoire holds about 280,000 clones, with around 87% as singletons. Input material: PBMCs. These receptors all come from a woman aged 18 to 35 in good health and CMV-seronegative.

The V and J genes are TRBV15 and TRBJ2-7; possible D gene TRBD2, 6 bases. CDR1 is LNHNV and CDR2 is YYDKDF in the germline V gene (reference sequence). V was cut by 0 bases and J by 5 bases, with 23 bases left in between. There are 18 residues in the CDR3. In DNA, the CDR3 is TGTGCCACCAGCAGAGACTGGAGGGACCGCCTAAAGGAACACGAGCAGTACTTC. This codes for CATSRDWRDRLKEHEQYF.

This chain connects TRBV27 to TRBJ2-1; D possibly corresponds to TRBD2 (5 bases). Trimming removed 2 bases at V and 2 bases at J, with 7 bases between. This CDR3 spans 14 amino acids. CDR1 and CDR2 (germline): MNHEY, SMNVEV (reference sequence). CDR3 amino acids: CASSLEGTYNEQFF. The DNA for the CDR3 is TGTGCCAGCAGTTTAGAGGGTACCTACAATGAGCAGTTCTTC.

The rearrangement uses TRBV4-3 and TRBJ2-7, with TRBD2 identical over 10 bases. V lost 1 base to trimming and J lost 0 bases; unmatched junction nucleotides: 3. Germline values: CDR1 LGHNA, CDR2 YSLEER. The CDR3 runs 16 residues. CDR3 bases: TGCGCCAGCAGCCAAGGACTAGCGGGCACCTCCTACGAGCAGTACTTC. Encoded protein: CASSQGLAGTSYEQYF.

V is TRBV7-3 and J is TRBJ2-3; D call uncertain. The CDR3 extends over 15 amino acids. Germline CDR1 reads SGHTA; CDR2 reads FQGTGA. V was trimmed by 3 bases and J by 0 bases, leaving 10 bases between them. Written as DNA, the CDR3 is TGTGCCAGCAGCTTTAACGGAGCTAGCACAGATACGCAGTATTTT. The encoded protein is CASSFNGASTDTQYF.

The rearrangement links TRBV4-3 to TRBJ2-2; 7 positions match TRBD1. The CDR3 runs 15 residues. Trimming cost V 3 bases and J 7 bases; bases outside gene matches: 8. Germline CDR1 reads LGHNA; CDR2 reads YSLEER. Here the CDR3 DNA reads TGCGCCAGCAGCCAGCTTACCACAGGGGTCGGGGAGCTGTTTTTT. Translated: CASSQLTTGVGELFF.

This clone was found a few times. The chain combines TRBV25-1 with TRBJ1-4; D uncertain. V was clipped by 2 bases and J by 5 bases, with 12 bases between them. Per germline, CDR1 MGHDK and CDR2 SYGVNS. The CDR3 loop spans 15 amino acids. The CDR3 sequence is CASSERWTANEKLFF. Here the CDR3 DNA reads TGTGCCAGCAGTGAAAGATGGACTGCCAATGAAAAACTGTTTTTT.

The chain links TRBV5-1 to TRBJ2-7; 11 bases align to TRBD2. The length of the CDR3 is 16 residues. In germline, CDR1 is SGHRS, CDR2 YFSETQ. Trimming removed 0 bases from V and 5 bases from J; junction bases left unmatched: 7. As DNA, the CDR3 is TGCGCCAGCAGCTTGGTGCCTACTAGCGGGAGTCACGAGCAGTACTTC. It codes for CASSLVPTSGSHEQYF.

The chain joins TRBV2 to TRBJ1-4, with D possibly TRBD1 on 6 matching bases. The germline V gene encodes CDR1 SNHLY and CDR2 FYNNEI. CDR3 size: 15 residues. Trimming removed 3 bases at V and 2 bases at J, with 10 bases between. The CDR3 nucleotides read TGTGCCAGCAGTGAGAGGGGGTCGACTAATGAAAAACTGTTTTTT. As protein: CASSERGSTNEKLFF.

This sequence joins TRBV11-2 and TRBJ1-2; 7 positions agree with TRBD1. This CDR3 spans 13 amino acids. CDR1 is SGHAT and CDR2 is FQNNGV in the germline V gene. V was pared by 5 bases and J by 4 bases, with 4 bases of the junction left unmatched. CDR3 loop: CASSLGQAYGYTF. The DNA for the CDR3 is TGTGCCAGCAGCCTCGGACAGGCCTATGGCTACACCTTC.

The DNA of the CDR3 is TGTGCTAGTGGTTTGGGGGGACTAGCGGGGAACAATGAGCAGTTCTTC. Its translation: CASGLGGLAGNNEQFF. The chain links TRBV12-5 to TRBJ2-1; 13 positions match TRBD2. CDR1 is LGHNT and CDR2 is FRNRAP in the germline V gene. V was clipped by 1 base and J by 5 bases; unmatched bases: 2. This CDR3 contains 16 residues.

The genes are TRBV5-1 and TRBJ2-7, with 10 bases aligning to TRBD2. The V segment lost 1 base and the J segment 4 bases; nucleotides outside the gene matches: 5. CDR1 and CDR2 from the germline V gene are SGHRS and YFSETQ. The CDR3 has 15 residues. CDR3 protein: CASSLFASGSYEQYF. The CDR3 bases are TGCGCCAGCAGCTTGTTCGCTAGCGGGAGTTACGAGCAGTACTTC.

The chain has TRBV27 and TRBJ2-7; D ambiguous. V lost 5 bases, J lost 4 bases, and 12 bases lay in between. CDR3 length: 13 amino acids. CDR1 is MNHEY and CDR2 is SMNVEV in the germline V gene (reference sequence). CDR3 DNA: TGTGCCAGCAGTCCAGACTGGCTATACGAGCAGTACTTC. This translates into CASSPDWLYEQYF.

CDR3 nucleotides: TGCGCCAGCAGCCAAGTCACCGGGGGACTAGCGGGAAACTACAATGAGCAGTTCTTC. It codes for CASSQVTGGLAGNYNEQFF. The chain recombines TRBV4-1 with TRBJ2-1, with 13 bases identical to TRBD2. This CDR3 has 19 residues. Looked up from germline, CDR1 is MGHRA and CDR2 is YSYEKL. The V and J ends lost 1 base and 3 bases, in that order; junction bases with no gene match: 9.

CDR3 amino acids: CASSSTRLAGGHEQFF. The CDR3 region has the DNA TGTGCCAGCAGCTCAACCCGACTAGCGGGAGGACATGAGCAGTTCTTC. The chain has TRBV7-8 and TRBJ2-1; 13 bases match TRBD2. The germline CDR1 and CDR2 sequences are SGHVS and FQNEAQ. The CDR3 totals 16 residues. The junction had 8 bases not matched to a gene; V was cut back by 4 bases and J by 8 bases.

The genes are TRBV28 and TRBJ2-2, with 10 positions matching TRBD1. The CDR3 is made up of 20 amino acids. Per germline, CDR1 MDHEN and CDR2 SYDVKM. Trimming cost V 5 bases and J 1 base; bases outside gene matches: 16. This chain's CDR3 is CASSPWAGTGDGVNTGELFF. CDR3 bases: TGTGCCAGCAGTCCTTGGGCCGGGACAGGGGATGGAGTGAACACCGGGGAGCTGTTTTTT.

The chain links TRBV7-2 to TRBJ2-3; 14 bases align to TRBD2. Germline V gives CDR1 SGHTA, CDR2 FQGNSA. The trim removed 4 bases at V and 5 bases at J, leaving 2 bases unmatched. This CDR3 spans 15 amino acids. The CDR3 sequence: CASSSTSGRGDTQYF. In nucleotides, the CDR3 is TGTGCCAGCAGCTCGACTAGCGGGAGGGGAGATACGCAGTATTTT. The full variable domain, rest sourced from reference TRBV7-2 and TRBJ2-3, is GAGVSQSPSNKVTEKGKDVELRCDPISGHTALYWYRQSLGQGLEFLIYFQGNSAPDKSGLPSDRFSAERTGGSVSTLTIQRTQQEDSAVYLCASSSTSGRGDTQYFGPGTRLTVL.

V is TRBV28 and J is TRBJ2-7, with 8 bases matching TRBD2. V lost 4 bases to trimming and J lost 3 bases; unmatched junction nucleotides: 14. The CDR3 is 17 amino acids. CDR1 and CDR2 (germline): MDHEN, SYDVKM. CDR3 in DNA: TGTGCCAGCAGTTATAGCGGGACCCAACCAATTAACTACGAGCAGTACTTC. Its translation: CASSYSGTQPINYEQYF. Together with reference TRBV28 and TRBJ2-7, the CDR3 gives the full variable domain: DVKVTQSSRYLVKRTGEKVFLECVQDMDHENMFWYRQDPGLGLRLIYFSYDVKMKEKGDIPEGYSVSREKKERFSLILESASTNQTSMYLCASSYSGTQPINYEQYFGPGTRLTVT.

This chain connects TRBV19 to TRBJ1-2; TRBD1 aligns across 11 bases. Germline lookup yields CDR1 LNHDA and CDR2 SQIVND (reference sequence). V lost 1 base and J lost 6; bases outside the gene matches: 13. The CDR3 is 18 residues long. The CDR3 is CASSIAPNPGTGGNGYTF. Here the CDR3 DNA reads TGTGCCAGTAGTATAGCGCCAAACCCCGGGACAGGGGGGAATGGCTACACCTTC.

The rearrangement joins TRBV5-1 to TRBJ1-1; no firm D call. The germline CDR1 and CDR2 sequences are SGHRS and YFSETQ. The CDR3 runs to 14 residues. With 4 bases removed from V and 3 bases from J, the gap between germline ends came to 13 bases. The CDR3, as DNA: TGCGCCAGCAGCATGGCGGGCGGGGACACTGAAGCTTTCTTT. Protein sequence: CASSMAGGDTEAFF.

This clone was recorded once. The rearrangement joins TRBV18 to TRBJ2-5; weak D call: TRBD2 (6 bases). The germline V and J ends were trimmed by 0 bases and 5 bases, with 19 bases remaining between them. CDR1 is KGHSH, CDR2 LQKENI, per germline. There are 17 residues in the CDR3. CDR3 coding DNA: TGTGCCAGCTCACCACCGGTGGGACTTGGAGGAGTGGAGACCCAGTACTTC. Translation: CASSPPVGLGGVETQYF.

This chain joins TRBV11-2 and TRBJ2-7, with D perhaps TRBD2 (5 bases). Germline V gene data show CDR1 as SGHAT and CDR2 as FQNNGV. With 5 bases removed from V and 0 bases from J, the gap between germline ends came to 8 bases. This CDR3 is 13 amino acids long. The CDR3 DNA reads TGTGCCAGCAGCGTCGGGGTCTCCTACGAGCAGTACTTC. Encoded protein: CASSVGVSYEQYF.

The CDR3 loop reads CASSSPGLPTQYF. The CDR3 DNA is TGTGCCAGCAGCTCCCCGGGACTACCTACGCAGTATTTT. The chain couples TRBV7-6 to TRBJ2-3; 7 positions agree with TRBD2. Germline trimming cut 4 bases from V and 8 bases from J; bases unmatched to any gene: 6. From germline, CDR1 is SGHVS and CDR2 FNYEAQ. The CDR3 consists of 13 residues.

This sequence joins TRBV7-2 and TRBJ2-2; a weak D match, TRBD2 (6 bases). Germline V CDR1 and CDR2: SGHTA, FQGNSA. CDR3 length: 15 residues. The V end was cut by 3 bases, the J end by 6 bases, with 14 bases between. The CDR3 DNA reads as TGTGCCAGCAGCTTCACGGGAGCCCACCCCGGGGAGCTGTTTTTT. This codes for CASSFTGAHPGELFF. Complete variable domain (other parts from reference TRBV7-2 and TRBJ2-2): GAGVSQSPSNKVTEKGKDVELRCDPISGHTALYWYRQSLGQGLEFLIYFQGNSAPDKSGLPSDRFSAERTGGSVSTLTIQRTQQEDSAVYLCASSFTGAHPGELFFGEGSRLTVL.

V gene TRBV7-6 combines with J gene TRBJ2-5; 9 bases are shared with TRBD2. In germline, CDR1 is SGHVS, CDR2 FNYEAQ. V was pared by 5 bases and J by 3 bases, with 10 bases of the junction left unmatched. The CDR3 length is 16 residues. The CDR3 region is CASSPRALAGKETQYF. Here the CDR3 DNA reads TGTGCCAGCAGCCCCCGCGCGCTAGCGGGGAAAGAGACCCAGTACTTC.

The V gene is TRBV28, the J gene TRBJ2-7; TRBD1 aligns across 7 bases. V lost 6 bases and J lost 1; bases outside the gene matches: 3. The length of the CDR3 is 13 residues. Germline lookup yields CDR1 MDHEN and CDR2 SYDVKM. The CDR3 region has the DNA TGTGCCAGCAGCCGGGACAGATCCTACGAGCAGTACTTC. Encoded protein: CASSRDRSYEQYF.

The chain links TRBV28 to TRBJ1-6; D might be TRBD1 (5 bases). The CDR3 loop spans 17 amino acids. Germline V lookup: CDR1 MDHEN, CDR2 SYDVKM. Between the trimmed V and J ends, which lost 2 bases and 0 bases, there was a span of 11 bases. Written as DNA, the CDR3 is TGTGCCAGCAGTTTAATGACAGCCAGCTCCTATAATTCACCCCTCCACTTT. This codes for CASSLMTASSYNSPLHF.

The V gene is TRBV19, the J gene TRBJ2-2, with TRBD2 as a possible D gene (6 bases). Germline CDR1 LNHDA, CDR2 SQIVND (reference sequence). This CDR3 spans 14 amino acids. Trimming took off 6 bases at V and 4 bases at J, with 12 bases between the two ends. CDR3 nucleotides: TGTGCCAGTAGCTCGGGACTTTCCACCGGGGAGCTGTTTTTT. Protein product: CASSSGLSTGELFF. The full variable domain, in which reference TRBV19 and TRBJ2-2 provide the parts outside the CDR3, is DGGITQSPKYLFRKEGQNVTLSCEQNLNHDAMYWYRQDPGQGLRLIYYSQIVNDFQKGDIAEGYSVSREKKESFPLTVTSAQKNPTAFYLCASSSGLSTGELFFGEGSRLTVL.